Listed below are T cell receptor beta chains from one sample, sequenced in a study of beta chain features in type 1 diabetes. Data came from immunoSEQ multiplex PCR; TCRdb stores just in-frame clones and leaves some out. This table has around 450,000 clones, about an eighth appearing once. What was sequenced was naive CD4+ T cells from blood. The receptors stem from a young woman in good health. CDR3s include the opening cysteine and the closing phenylalanine or tryptophan. A D gene is named only where the DNA matches it firmly. Clone size is not always given. Where it is, it says once, few, many or a class for expanded clones.

TRBD2,TRBV9,NA,TRBJ2-7,CASSVAASVQRGNEQYF,TGTGCCAGCAGCGTAGCAGCCAGCGTCCAGCGGGGTAACGAGCAGTACTTC
TRBD1,TRBV7-3,NA,TRBJ2-3,CASSPVGDRADTQYF,TGTGCCAGCAGCCCGGTCGGGGACAGGGCAGATACGCAGTATTTT
TRBD1,TRBV18,NA,TRBJ1-1,CASSQDRDTEAFF,TGTGCCAGCTCACAAGACAGGGACACTGAAGCTTTCTTT
NA,TRBV29-1,few,TRBJ2-2,CSVLDSPNTGELFF,TGCAGCGTCCTTGACAGCCCGAACACCGGGGAGCTGTTTTTT
NA,TRBV27,few,TRBJ2-7,CASKNQQGHEQYF,TGTGCCAGCAAAAACCAACAGGGCCACGAGCAGTACTTC
NA,TRBV14,many,TRBJ1-4,CASSQTREKLFF,TGTGCCAGCAGCCAGACCCGGGAAAAACTGTTTTTT
NA,TRBV25-1,few,TRBJ2-5,CASSKGASETQYF,TGTGCCAGCAGTAAAGGGGCCTCGGAGACCCAGTACTTC
NA,TRBV5-1,few,TRBJ2-1,CASSLVYNEQFF,TGCGCCAGCAGTTTGGTCTACAATGAGCAGTTCTTC
NA,TRBV5-1,few,TRBJ1-6,CASSPERGSRYNSPLHF,TGCGCCAGCAGCCCGGAGAGGGGCAGCCGGTATAATTCACCCCTCCACTTT
NA,TRBV9,NA,TRBJ2-1,CASSVRGPSYNEQFF,TGTGCCAGCAGCGTTCGGGGGCCGAGTTACAATGAGCAGTTCTTC
NA,TRBV2,NA,TRBJ1-2,CASSEDSFYGYTF,TGTGCCAGCAGTGAGGACAGTTTCTATGGCTACACCTTC
NA,TRBV7-2,NA,TRBJ2-2,CASSLVGSPGELFF,TGTGCCAGCAGCTTAGTGGGGTCCCCCGGGGAGCTGTTTTTT
NA,TRBV29-1,NA,TRBJ1-5,CSVGKGDQPQHF,TGCAGCGTTGGTAAGGGAGATCAGCCCCAGCATTTT
NA,TRBV9,few,TRBJ2-1,CASSVMISNEQFF,TGTGCCAGCAGCGTAATGATTTCCAATGAGCAGTTCTTC
TRBD2,TRBV10-3,few,TRBJ2-3,CAIRKRGGLAADTQYF,TGTGCCATCAGAAAGAGGGGGGGACTAGCAGCAGATACGCAGTATTTT
TRBD1,TRBV30,once,TRBJ1-5,CAWSVRQGHQPQHF,TGTGCCTGGAGTGTACGACAGGGCCATCAGCCCCAGCATTTT
NA,TRBV28,few,TRBJ1-2,CASRRVTLKNYGYTF,TGTGCCAGCAGGCGGGTGACTCTCAAGAACTATGGCTACACCTTC
NA,TRBV19,few,TRBJ2-1,CASSIWSPREQFF,TGTGCCAGTAGTATATGGTCGCCCCGGGAGCAGTTCTTC
NA,TRBV10-3,few,TRBJ1-5,CAISNWPQHF,TGTGCCATCAGTAACTGGCCCCAGCATTTT
NA,TRBV9,few,TRBJ2-3,CASSVGEGGVDTQYF,TGTGCCAGCAGCGTAGGAGAGGGAGGAGTAGATACGCAGTATTTT
TRBD2,TRBV30,NA,TRBJ2-5,CAWSVHLASGSMETQYF,TGTGCCTGGAGTGTACATTTGGCTAGCGGGAGTATGGAGACCCAGTACTTC
TRBD2,TRBV27,few,TRBJ2-1,CASSRAGFSYNEQFF,TGTGCCAGCAGCCGAGCGGGATTCTCCTACAATGAGCAGTTCTTC
TRBD1,TRBV7-8,NA,TRBJ2-1,CASSYDRGNEQFF,TGTGCCAGCAGCTACGACAGGGGCAATGAGCAGTTCTTC
NA,TRBV4-2,NA,TRBJ1-3,CASSQRSGNTIYF,TGTGCCAGCAGCCAGCGCTCTGGAAACACCATATATTTT
NA,TRBV9,few,TRBJ2-5,CASSVGARPQETQYF,TGTGCCAGCAGCGTAGGGGCTAGACCTCAAGAGACCCAGTACTTC
TRBD2,TRBV29-1,NA,TRBJ2-7,CSVSGRGEQYF,TGCAGCGTTAGCGGGAGAGGTGAGCAGTACTTC
NA,TRBV9,NA,TRBJ1-3,CASSPWTVSGNTIYF,TGTGCCAGCAGCCCGTGGACAGTTTCTGGAAACACCATATATTTT
NA,TRBV27,few,TRBJ1-2,CASRTAGYGYTF,TGTGCCAGTAGGACAGCGGGCTATGGCTACACCTTC
TRBD1,TRBV18,NA,TRBJ1-2,CASSKLSGTGAESNGYTF,TGTGCCAGCTCAAAATTGTCCGGGACAGGGGCGGAATCGAATGGCTACACCTTC
NA,TRBV11-1,NA,TRBJ2-1,CASSLRGKGVNNEQFF,TGTGCCAGCAGCTTACGCGGCAAGGGGGTTAACAATGAGCAGTTCTTC
NA,TRBV7-9,NA,TRBJ2-6,CASSRLGEGANVLTF,TGTGCCAGCAGCCGCCTCGGGGAAGGGGCCAACGTCCTGACTTTC
TRBD2,TRBV4-3,NA,TRBJ2-7,CASSRTSGTYEQYF,TGCGCCAGCAGCCGGACTAGCGGAACCTACGAGCAGTACTTC
NA,TRBV7-9,few,TRBJ2-2,CATPLRTSLTGELFF,TGTGCCACTCCGCTTAGGACATCACTCACCGGGGAGCTGTTTTTT
TRBD1,TRBV30,NA,TRBJ1-1,CAWSEPGQSNTEAFF,TGTGCCTGGAGTGAACCGGGACAGAGCAACACTGAAGCTTTCTTT
TRBD1,TRBV10-3,NA,TRBJ2-1,CAISGQGDYPNEQFF,TGTGCCATCAGTGGACAGGGGGATTACCCCAATGAGCAGTTCTTC
NA,TRBV7-6,NA,TRBJ2-2,CASKAGSGTTGELFF,TGTGCCAGCAAAGCAGGGTCAGGGACGACCGGGGAGCTGTTTTTT
TRBD1,TRBV29-1,NA,TRBJ2-4,CSVDDRGKNIQYF,TGCAGCGTAGACGACAGGGGAAAAAACATTCAGTACTTC
TRBD1,TRBV30,few,TRBJ2-3,CAWSDRQGAMSTDTQYF,TGTGCCTGGAGTGACCGACAGGGGGCGATGAGCACAGATACGCAGTATTTT
TRBD2,TRBV7-9,NA,TRBJ2-3,CASSIGFVAGNTDTQYF,TGTGCCAGCAGCATCGGCTTCGTAGCGGGGAACACAGATACGCAGTATTTT
NA,TRBV19,NA,TRBJ1-2,CASRIDPDDRPHYGYTF,TGTGCCAGTAGAATAGACCCAGACGACCGCCCTCACTATGGCTACACCTTC
NA,TRBV2,few,TRBJ1-2,CASSSGPELYGYTF,TGTGCCAGCAGTTCCGGGCCAGAGCTATATGGCTACACCTTC
TRBD1,TRBV15,NA,TRBJ2-5,CATSRAPGTGVETQYF,TGTGCCACCAGCAGGGCACCAGGGACAGGGGTCGAGACCCAGTACTTC
NA,TRBV15,few,TRBJ1-5,CATSRDTHQPQHF,TGTGCCACCAGCAGAGATACCCATCAGCCCCAGCATTTT
NA,TRBV5-1,NA,TRBJ2-1,CASSLQGFSYNEQFF,TGCGCCAGCAGCTTACAGGGATTTTCCTACAATGAGCAGTTCTTC
NA,TRBV10-3,few,TRBJ2-1,CAISETGGKGLSYNEQFF,TGTGCCATCAGTGAGACGGGGGGCAAAGGTCTCTCCTACAATGAGCAGTTCTTC
NA,TRBV28,NA,TRBJ2-1,CASSLVGATNKFF,TGTGCCAGCAGTTTAGTAGGTGCGACTAATAAGTTCTTC
TRBD1,TRBV7-2,NA,TRBJ2-5,CASSLDRRETQYF,TGTGCCAGCAGTCTGGACAGGAGGGAGACCCAGTACTTC
NA,TRBV25-1,few,TRBJ2-6,CASSDLNRVGANVLTF,TGTGCCAGCAGTGACCTGAACAGGGTTGGGGCCAACGTCCTGACTTTC
NA,TRBV28,NA,TRBJ1-2,CASTYPGTRLYGYTF,TGTGCCAGCACGTATCCCGGGACACGCCTTTATGGCTACACCTTC
TRBD1,TRBV29-1,NA,TRBJ1-5,CSVTGTGFNQPQHF,TGCAGCGTTACTGGGACAGGGTTCAATCAGCCCCAGCATTTT
NA,TRBV29-1,few,TRBJ2-2,CSVAHTATGELFF,TGCAGCGTTGCTCACACTGCCACCGGGGAGCTGTTTTTT
TRBD2,TRBV29-1,few,TRBJ2-3,CSETSGTDTQYF,TGCAGCGAAACTAGCGGGACAGATACGCAGTATTTT
TRBD2,TRBV6-5,few,TRBJ2-1,CASTRSGSSYNEQFF,TGTGCCAGCACTCGTAGCGGGAGCAGCTACAATGAGCAGTTCTTC
TRBD2,TRBV6-6,NA,TRBJ2-3,CASKAGGIADTQYF,TGTGCCAGCAAAGCGGGAGGAATCGCAGATACGCAGTATTTT
NA,TRBV18,few,TRBJ2-1,CASSPLGTADNEQFF,TGTGCCAGCTCACCCCTCGGGACGGCAGACAATGAGCAGTTCTTC
NA,TRBV7-9,few,TRBJ2-1,CASSLARVNEQFF,TGTGCCAGCAGCTTGGCCAGGGTCAATGAGCAGTTCTTC
NA,TRBV28,NA,TRBJ1-1,CASRQVGRDTEAFF,TGTGCCAGCAGACAGGTGGGGCGAGACACTGAAGCTTTCTTT